This passage covers 29 T cell receptor beta chains from one sample sequenced in a study of T cell changes during pregnancy in multiple sclerosis. Sequencing used immunoSEQ multiplex PCR; TCRdb keeps in-frame clones, though not all of them. The repertoire includes some 71,000 clones, 90% to 95% of them detected once, and just under 0.3% sits in the top ten. Source: CD4+ T cells from peripheral blood mononuclear cells, taken in the third trimester of pregnancy. All receptors derive from a female donor in good health, enrolled as a control in a pregnancy study.

The chain carries TRBV11-2 and TRBJ2-2; D unresolved. The CDR3 covers 16 residues. Per the germline V gene, CDR1 is SGHAT and CDR2 is FQNNGV. Trimming cost V 1 base and J 0 bases, with 9 bases left between them. The CDR3: CASSLGSVANTGELFF. The CDR3 bases are TGTGCCAGCAGCTTAGGGTCAGTCGCGAACACCGGGGAGCTGTTTTTT.

V and J are TRBV6-6 and TRBJ2-7; TRBD2 aligns across 9 bases. Germline assignment: CDR1 MNHNY and CDR2 SVGAGI (reference sequence). The CDR3 sequence is 16 residues long. J lost 2 bases, V lost 4 bases, and 9 bases had no gene match. The CDR3 sequence is CASSSAGGGGPYEQYF. CDR3 in DNA: TGTGCCAGCAGTTCCGCCGGCGGGGGGGGTCCCTACGAGCAGTACTTC.

In this sample, this clone turned up a few times. The rearrangement links TRBV30 to TRBJ1-1; no reliable D call. V lost 3 bases and J lost 5, with 13 bases in between. The CDR3 consists of 13 residues. Per the germline V gene, CDR1 is GTSNPN and CDR2 is SVGIG (reference sequence). CDR3 in DNA: TGTGCCTGGAGGCTCGGGGTGGGGACTGAAGCTTTCTTT. It encodes CAWRLGVGTEAFF.

The rearrangement uses TRBV6-6 and TRBJ2-7; possible D gene TRBD1, 9 bases. The CDR3 is 16 amino acids. The V end lost 2 bases, the J end lost 0 bases, and 14 bases lay between the germline ends. The germline V gene has CDR1 MNHNY and CDR2 SVGAGI (reference sequence). The CDR3 bases are TGTGCCAGCAGTTACGACAGGGGGACTAGCTCCTACGAGCAGTACTTC. It encodes CASSYDRGTSSYEQYF.

This clone was picked up a small number of times. The chain links TRBV7-2 to TRBJ2-1; weak D call: TRBD1 (8 bases). V was trimmed by 2 bases and J by 7 bases, leaving 18 bases between them. The CDR3 consists of 16 residues. Germline V gene sequence: CDR1 SGHTA, CDR2 FQGNSA. CDR3 amino acids: CASSLRGTGGGNEQFF. The CDR3 DNA sequence: TGTGCCAGCAGCTTAAGAGGAACAGGGGGGGGTAATGAGCAGTTCTTC.

The genes are TRBV9 and TRBJ2-3; a weak D match, TRBD2 (7 bases). This CDR3 is built from 17 residues. Germline-derived CDR1 and CDR2 are SGDLS and YYNGEE. Trimming removed 2 bases at V and 6 bases at J, with 22 bases between. The CDR3 DNA reads TGTGCCAGCAGCGTGGCTCCTGGGTGGGGGGGCGCGGATACGCAGTATTTT. This encodes CASSVAPGWGGADTQYF.

The rearrangement uses TRBV7-2 and TRBJ1-5; the match to TRBD1 covers 9 bases. V shed 0 bases and J 3 bases; nucleotides not matched to a gene: 9. The CDR3 covers 18 residues. Germline V gene data show CDR1 as SGHTA and CDR2 as FQGNSA. CDR3 residues: CASSLASDRGALNQPQHF. The CDR3 DNA follows: TGTGCCAGCAGCTTAGCCTCTGACAGGGGGGCCCTCAATCAGCCCCAGCATTTT.

J is TRBJ1-6 and V is TRBV9; D not certain. The ends were cut back, 4 bases at V and 13 bases at J, with 18 bases in the middle. Germline loops: CDR1 SGDLS, CDR2 YYNGEE. This CDR3 comprises 14 residues. The CDR3, as DNA: TGTGCCAGCAGCCCCGGGAATACTCTATCCCCCCTCCACTTT. Translating gives CASSPGNTLSPLHF. Based on the CDR3 plus reference TRBV9 and TRBJ1-6, the full variable domain is DSGVTQTPKHLITATGQRVTLRCSPRSGDLSVYWYQQSLDQGLQFLIQYYNGEERAKGNILERFSAQQFPDLHSELNLSSLELGDSALYFCASSPGNTLSPLHFGNGTRLTVT.

This clone has a handful of counts. The V gene is TRBV29-1, the J gene TRBJ1-1, with D maybe TRBD1 (5 bases). V was trimmed by 7 bases and J by 4 bases, leaving 16 bases between them. Germline V lookup: CDR1 SQVTM, CDR2 ANQGSEA. CDR3 size: 13 residues. CDR3 bases: TGCAGCGCCGACCCTCTGGGGGGCACTGAAGCTTTCTTT. This translates into CSADPLGGTEAFF.

This chain joins TRBV19 and TRBJ1-2; TRBD1 is a possible D gene (6 bases). V was trimmed by 4 bases and J by 2 bases, leaving 11 bases between them. Germline CDR1 reads LNHDA; CDR2 reads SQIVND (reference sequence). This CDR3 is built from 14 residues. The CDR3 region has the DNA TGTGCCAGTAGTACCTCACAGGGAAACTATGGCTACACCTTC. Amino acid sequence: CASSTSQGNYGYTF.

The CDR3 DNA is TGTGCCAGCGAACGCCTAGCGGAATACAATGAGCAGTTCTTC. It translates to CASERLAEYNEQFF. V usage is TRBV7-2 and J usage is TRBJ2-1; 7 nucleotides align to TRBD2. Germline assignment: CDR1 SGHTA and CDR2 FQGNSA. With V trimmed by 8 bases and J by 4 bases, 8 bases remained unmatched. The CDR3 covers 14 residues.

The chain is built from TRBV19 and TRBJ2-5, with 11 nucleotides matching TRBD1. V lost 5 bases to trimming and J lost 5 bases; unmatched junction nucleotides: 4. The CDR3 extends over 14 amino acids. Germline CDR1 reads LNHDA; CDR2 reads SQIVND (reference sequence). CDR3 sequence reads: CASSGTGGRETQYF. CDR3 in DNA: TGTGCCAGTAGTGGGACAGGGGGTAGGGAGACCCAGTACTTC. Looking up the rest from reference TRBV19 and TRBJ2-5 gives the full variable domain: DGGITQSPKYLFRKEGQNVTLSCEQNLNHDAMYWYRQDPGQGLRLIYYSQIVNDFQKGDIAEGYSVSREKKESFPLTVTSAQKNPTAFYLCASSGTGGRETQYFGPGTRLLVL.

This clone appeared a single time. The gene calls are TRBV5-6 and TRBJ1-1; possible D gene TRBD1, 6 bases. The germline CDR1 and CDR2 sequences are SGHDT and YYEEEE. The CDR3 extends over 12 amino acids. The ends were cut back, 3 bases at V and 10 bases at J, with 13 bases in the middle. The CDR3 is CASSSTGNRAFF. CDR3 nucleotide sequence: TGTGCCAGCAGCTCTACAGGGAATAGAGCTTTCTTT.

The V call is TRBV5-1, the J call TRBJ1-1, with D possibly TRBD1 on 6 matching bases. V shed 4 bases and J shed 8 bases, with 15 bases lying between them. Germline values: CDR1 SGHRS, CDR2 YFSETQ. This CDR3 is built from 13 residues. The CDR3 bases are TGCGCCAGCAGCCAGGGAGGGGGAACCGAAGCTTTCTTT. Encoded protein: CASSQGGGTEAFF.

This chain connects TRBV2 to TRBJ1-6; TRBD1 is a possible D gene (5 bases). Trimming shortened V by 7 bases and J by 10 bases, and 17 bases separated the two germline ends. The CDR3 extends over 14 amino acids. Germline lookup yields CDR1 SNHLY and CDR2 FYNNEI. CDR3 protein: CASILGQGGSPLHF. The CDR3 bases are TGTGCCAGCATTCTTGGGCAGGGTGGATCACCCCTCCACTTT.

The genes are TRBV30 and TRBJ2-1; D perhaps matches TRBD1 (5 bases). The CDR3 consists of 14 residues. Looked up from germline, CDR1 is GTSNPN and CDR2 is SVGIG (reference sequence). V lost 1 base to trimming and J lost 2 bases, with 9 bases between them. This CDR3 reads CAWSEDNPYNEQFF. As DNA, the CDR3 is TGTGCCTGGAGTGAGGACAACCCCTACAATGAGCAGTTCTTC. The whole variable domain, remainder taken from reference TRBV30 and TRBJ2-1, is SQTIHQWPATLVQPVGSPLSLECTVEGTSNPNLYWYRQAAGRGLQLLFYSVGIGQISSEVPQNLSASRPQDRQFILSSKKLLLSDSGFYLCAWSEDNPYNEQFFGPGTRLTVL.

The chain combines TRBV25-1 with TRBJ1-1; 9 nucleotides align to TRBD1. The V gene's germline CDR1 is MGHDK and CDR2 SYGVNS. Germline trimming cut 5 bases from V and 11 bases from J; bases unmatched to any gene: 9. This CDR3 contains 13 residues. The CDR3 here is CASSPRDRGNAFF. CDR3 DNA sequence: TGTGCCAGCAGTCCCAGAGACAGGGGGAATGCTTTCTTT.

The rearrangement uses TRBV11-3 and TRBJ1-4; 10 bases are shared with TRBD1. The CDR3 has 17 residues. The V segment lost 3 bases and the J segment 1 base; nucleotides outside the gene matches: 5. Germline V CDR1 and CDR2: SGHNT, YENEEA. CDR3 nucleotides: TGTGCCAGCAGCTTCGGACAGGGGGTGGGAACTAATGAAAAACTGTTTTTT. Residues: CASSFGQGVGTNEKLFF.

This clone has a single count. The rearrangement joins TRBV14 to TRBJ2-2; 8 bases are a match to TRBD2. In germline, CDR1 is SGHDN, CDR2 FVKESK. The V segment lost 4 bases and the J segment 7 bases; nucleotides outside the gene matches: 5. The CDR3 covers 14 residues. Here the CDR3 reads CASSPLAAVGELFF. In DNA form, the CDR3 reads TGTGCCAGCAGCCCACTAGCGGCGGTCGGGGAGCTGTTTTTT. The whole variable domain, remainder taken from reference TRBV14 and TRBJ2-2, is EAGVTQFPSHSVIEKGQTVTLRCDPISGHDNLYWYRRVMGKEIKFLLHFVKESKQDESGMPNNRFLAERTGGTYSTLKVQPAELEDSGVYFCASSPLAAVGELFFGEGSRLTVL.

This clone has a single count. The gene calls are TRBV11-1 and TRBJ1-1; a possible D gene is TRBD1 (5 bases). The CDR3 runs to 15 residues. Germline CDR1 and CDR2: SGHAT and FQDESV (reference sequence). Trimming shortened V by 0 bases and J by 3 bases, and 11 bases separated the two germline ends. As DNA, the CDR3 is TGTGCCAGCAGCTTAGCGCAGGGTGCGTACACTGAAGCTTTCTTT. The encoded protein is CASSLAQGAYTEAFF.

V and J are TRBV7-8 and TRBJ1-1, with D possibly matching TRBD1 (6 bases). The germline gives CDR1 SGHVS, CDR2 FQNEAQ. CDR3 size: 16 residues. The germline V and J ends were trimmed by 5 bases and 0 bases, with 16 bases remaining between them. The CDR3 sequence is CASSRPKGGLNTEAFF. In DNA, the CDR3 is TGTGCCAGCAGCCGTCCAAAGGGGGGGTTGAACACTGAAGCTTTCTTT.

The chain is built from TRBV5-5 and TRBJ1-3; a possible D gene is TRBD1 (6 bases). V was pared by 0 bases and J by 2 bases, with 9 bases between. The V gene's germline CDR1 is SGHKS and CDR2 YYEKEE (reference sequence). The length of the CDR3 is 15 residues. CDR3 sequence reads: CASSLEGTTGNTIYF. The CDR3 nucleotides read TGTGCCAGCAGCTTGGAAGGGACAACTGGAAACACCATATATTTT.

The chain has TRBV6-5 and TRBJ1-1, with D possibly matching TRBD1 (6 bases). Deletions cut 5 bases from V and 5 bases from J, with 12 bases between. This CDR3 has 13 residues. The germline gives CDR1 MNHEY, CDR2 SVGAGI. The CDR3: CASSRGTNTEAFF. The CDR3 DNA is TGTGCCAGCAGTAGGGGGACAAATACTGAAGCTTTCTTT.

The chain couples TRBV23-1 to TRBJ1-4; D is uncertain. TRBV23-1 is an ORF, and what it does is uncertain. The V gene lost 7 bases and the J gene lost 0 bases, with 21 bases spanning the gap. This CDR3 has 18 residues. Written as DNA, the CDR3 is TGCGCCAGCACCCTGGGAAAAGGAGGGATTGCAACTAATGAAAAACTGTTTTTT. Translating it yields CASTLGKGGIATNEKLFF.

The chain has TRBV11-2 and TRBJ1-2, with a possible D match to TRBD1 (5 bases). The CDR3 covers 18 residues. The V and J ends lost 5 bases and 0 bases respectively, with 22 bases between them. CDR1 is SGHAT and CDR2 is FQNNGV in the germline V gene. This CDR3 reads CASSPIKGAGTANYGYTF. CDR3 DNA sequence: TGTGCCAGCAGCCCTATTAAAGGGGCAGGAACAGCTAACTATGGCTACACCTTC.

The chain is built from TRBV5-1 and TRBJ2-1; 7 bases are a match to TRBD2. V gave up 0 bases and J gave up 7 bases; unmatched junction bases: 4. The CDR3 runs 14 residues. Germline loops: CDR1 SGHRS, CDR2 YFSETQ. The CDR3 nucleotides read TGCGCCAGCAGCTTGGGAGCGGGGCTAAATGAGCAGTTCTTC. Amino acids: CASSLGAGLNEQFF.

This clone was recorded only once. The J gene is TRBJ1-4, the V gene TRBV5-6, with 7 bases aligning to TRBD1. The CDR3 contains 16 residues. With 5 bases clipped from V and 4 bases from J, the junction kept 11 bases outside the gene matches. The germline V gene encodes CDR1 SGHDT and CDR2 YYEEEE. CDR3 region: CASRHTWTGDNEKLFF. Here the CDR3 DNA reads TGTGCCAGCAGACATACTTGGACAGGTGATAATGAAAAACTGTTTTTT. Full variable domain (remainder filled in from reference TRBV5-6 and TRBJ1-4): DAGVTQSPTHLIKTRGQQVTLRCSPKSGHDTVSWYQQALGQGPQFIFQYYEEEERQRGNFPDRFSGHQFPNYSSELNVNALLLGDSALYLCASRHTWTGDNEKLFFGSGTQLSVL.

The genes are TRBV30 and TRBJ1-2; tentative D call: TRBD1 (5 bases). The CDR3 contains 14 residues. Trimming removed 2 bases from V and 2 bases from J, with 12 bases in between. Looked up from germline, CDR1 is GTSNPN and CDR2 is SVGIG (reference sequence). The CDR3 spells CAWSTQGGNYGYTF. For the CDR3, the DNA is TGTGCCTGGAGTACGCAGGGTGGCAACTATGGCTACACCTTC. Looking up the rest from reference TRBV30 and TRBJ1-2 gives the full variable domain: SQTIHQWPATLVQPVGSPLSLECTVEGTSNPNLYWYRQAAGRGLQLLFYSVGIGQISSEVPQNLSASRPQDRQFILSSKKLLLSDSGFYLCAWSTQGGNYGYTFGSGTRLTVV.

The J gene is TRBJ2-7, the V gene TRBV5-1; 11 nucleotides line up with TRBD1. There are 15 residues in the CDR3. Germline V lookup: CDR1 SGHRS, CDR2 YFSETQ. Trimming removed 2 bases from V and 5 bases from J; junction bases left unmatched: 6. CDR3: CASSFRDRGGHEQYF. Written as DNA, the CDR3 is TGCGCCAGCAGCTTCCGGGACAGGGGGGGCCACGAGCAGTACTTC.